The source of this T cell receptor beta chain is a study of blood T cell repertoires in COVID-19 (dated by TCRdb to 2018 to 2021). General notes on the study: Samples covering the acute and convalescent phases of COVID-19 were provided by collaborators in the United States, Italy and Spain. The prospective study material was composed of cDNA or gDNA derived from T cells, B-cell-depleted T cells, or PBMCs. Subjects who had been exposed to COVID-19, were actively infected with it, or had recovered from it provided the deeply sampled blood TCRbeta repertoires that made up the dataset. The repertoires were released in a freely available public database meant as a resource for research on the immune response to SARS-CoV-2. The samples were drawn from two sources: the first 160 participants of the ongoing ImmuneRACE study, and fewer than 1,500 subjects contributed by 6 global collaborators. A de-identified subject ID, COVID-19 status, age in years and sex were almost always included in the sample metadata. HLA class I and class II types, where available, came from metadata supplied by the sample provider rather than from assay-based typing. On the study overall, not on this receptor specifically: The quantity of clinical and demographic metadata differed by source and by participant and was supplied without curation.

The immunoSEQ Assay, a bias-controlled multiplex PCR, was used to amplify TCRbeta CDR3 regions from genomic DNA. Concerning the study's data processing: Nucleated cell counts per sample were estimated from amplification of reference gene primers within the assay. Sequence reads were collapsed and filtered to measure the absolute abundance of every unique TCRbeta CDR3 rearrangement. For each sample, productive Simpson clonality was calculated as the square root of Simpson's diversity index over productive rearrangements. Imported from immuneACCESS, the table was reduced by TCRdb to in-frame sequences with V and J called. These copies leave out some clones; in studies compared against another copy, an unresolved V gene accounts for under half, and the cause of the remainder is not known. That table is the source of V, J and clone size, and D and trimming were worked out from the DNA. The sample table contains approximately 270,000 clones; only one count was recorded for 85% to 90% of them. 0.7% to 0.9% of the sample comes from the top ten.

The collaborating institutions used their own protocols to collect whole blood in K2EDTA tubes. Collaborator samples were shipped for TCRbeta analysis as frozen whole blood, isolated PBMCs, or DNA extracted from either sample type. As regards this clone: Its binding antigen is unknown. One base away there is no much larger clone; base qualities are not given.

The germline V gene gives CDR1 as SGHVS and CDR2 as FQNEAQ. The CDR3 starts with the cysteine, ends with the phenylalanine, and has 13 residues. Left in the record is the CDR3 DNA by itself, 39 bases read in frame from the first base. The germline ends are 10 bases apart after V is trimmed by 4 bases and J by 6 bases. The sequenced material came from peripheral blood. This receptor was identified in a man aged 25 to 45 with acute or convalescent COVID-19. The chain was built from TRBV7-8 and TRBJ2-1; possibly the D gene is TRBD1, per 5 matching bases. The DNA sequence follows: TGTGCCAGCAGCTCAGGGATGGCCAATGAGCAGTTCTTC. It translates as CASSSGMANEQFF.